The sample holds one count of the clone carrying this T cell receptor beta chain. Its antigen remains unknown. This entry belongs to a study of cytomegalovirus exposure and HLA in healthy donors. Amplification used 60 Vbeta primers and 13 Jbeta primers. Data came from immunoSEQ multiplex PCR; TCRdb stores just in-frame clones and leaves some out. Here the sample spans around 92,000 clones, roughly four fifths being singletons. Findings and caveats of the study: The study designated 160 or so TCR beta chains cytomegalovirus-associated.

Germline V gene sequence: CDR1 SGHRS, CDR2 YFSETQ. The junction had 5 bases not matched to a gene; V was cut back by 0 bases and J by 4 bases. This CDR3 contains 17 residues. The V and J genes are TRBV5-1 and TRBJ2-3; 13 nucleotides line up with TRBD2. The sample taken for sequencing was PBMCs. The source of this sequence is a female donor in good health and CMV-seropositive. The CDR3 loop reads CASSLGTSGRGPDTQYF. The CDR3 bases are TGCGCCAGCAGCTTGGGGACTAGCGGGAGAGGGCCAGATACGCAGTATTTT.